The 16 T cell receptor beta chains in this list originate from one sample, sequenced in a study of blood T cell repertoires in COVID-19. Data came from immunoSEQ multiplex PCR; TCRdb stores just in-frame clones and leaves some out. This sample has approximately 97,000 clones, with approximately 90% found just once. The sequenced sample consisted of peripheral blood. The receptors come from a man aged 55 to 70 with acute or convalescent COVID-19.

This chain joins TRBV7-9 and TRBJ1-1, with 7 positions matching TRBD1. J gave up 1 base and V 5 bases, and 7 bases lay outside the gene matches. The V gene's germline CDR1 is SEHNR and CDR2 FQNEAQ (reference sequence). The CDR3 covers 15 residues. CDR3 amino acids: CASSPRGTANTEAFF. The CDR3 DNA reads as TGTGCCAGCAGCCCTCGCGGGACAGCGAACACTGAAGCTTTCTTT.

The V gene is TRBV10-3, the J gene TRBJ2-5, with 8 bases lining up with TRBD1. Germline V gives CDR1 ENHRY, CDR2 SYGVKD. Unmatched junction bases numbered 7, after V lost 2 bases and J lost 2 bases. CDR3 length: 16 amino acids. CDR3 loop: CAISEGRQGTQETQYF. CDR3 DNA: TGTGCCATCAGTGAGGGCCGACAGGGGACACAAGAGACCCAGTACTTC.

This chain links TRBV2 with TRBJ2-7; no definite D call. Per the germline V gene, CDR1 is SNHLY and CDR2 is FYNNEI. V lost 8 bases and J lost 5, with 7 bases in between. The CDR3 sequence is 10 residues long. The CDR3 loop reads CASGSDEQYV. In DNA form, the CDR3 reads TGTGCCAGCGGCTCTGACGAGCAGTACGTC.

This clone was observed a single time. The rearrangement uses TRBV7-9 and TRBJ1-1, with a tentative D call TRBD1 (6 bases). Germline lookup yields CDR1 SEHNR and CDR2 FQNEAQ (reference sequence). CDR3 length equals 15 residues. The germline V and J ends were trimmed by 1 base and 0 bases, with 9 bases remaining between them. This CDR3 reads CASSLDYRVNTEAFF. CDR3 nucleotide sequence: TGTGCCAGCAGCTTAGATTACAGGGTGAACACTGAAGCTTTCTTT.

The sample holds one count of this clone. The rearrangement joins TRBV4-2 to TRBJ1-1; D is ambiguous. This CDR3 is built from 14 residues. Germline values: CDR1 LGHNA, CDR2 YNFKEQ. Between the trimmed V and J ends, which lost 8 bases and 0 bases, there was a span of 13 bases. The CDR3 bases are TGTGCCAGCGCCGAGACACAGATGAACACTGAAGCTTTCTTT. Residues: CASAETQMNTEAFF.

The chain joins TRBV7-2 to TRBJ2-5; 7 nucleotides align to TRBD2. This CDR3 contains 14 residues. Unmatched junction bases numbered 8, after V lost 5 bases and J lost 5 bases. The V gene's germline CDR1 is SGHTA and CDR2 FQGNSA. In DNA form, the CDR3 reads TGTGCCAGCAGCCCCCGACATAGCGGGGAGACCCAGTACTTC. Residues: CASSPRHSGETQYF.

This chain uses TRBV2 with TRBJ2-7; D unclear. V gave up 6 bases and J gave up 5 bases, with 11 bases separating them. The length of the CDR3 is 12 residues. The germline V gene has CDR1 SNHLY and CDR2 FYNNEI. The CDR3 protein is CASSPRPDEQYF. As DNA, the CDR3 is TGTGCCAGCAGCCCCCGCCCGGACGAGCAGTACTTC.

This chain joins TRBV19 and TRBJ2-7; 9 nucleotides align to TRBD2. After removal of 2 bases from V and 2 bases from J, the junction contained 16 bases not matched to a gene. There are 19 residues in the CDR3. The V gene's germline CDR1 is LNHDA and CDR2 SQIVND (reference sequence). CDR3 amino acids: CASSITSLHSGGAPYEQYF. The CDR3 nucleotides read TGTGCCAGTAGTATAACCTCCCTCCATAGCGGGGGAGCACCCTACGAGCAGTACTTC.

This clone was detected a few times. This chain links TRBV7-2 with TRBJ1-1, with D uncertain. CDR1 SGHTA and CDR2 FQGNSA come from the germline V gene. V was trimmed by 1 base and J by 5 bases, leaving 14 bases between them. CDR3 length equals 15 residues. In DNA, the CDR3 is TGTGCCAGCAGCTTAGTAAGGAGCGCGAAGACTGAAGCTTTCTTT. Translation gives CASSLVRSAKTEAFF.

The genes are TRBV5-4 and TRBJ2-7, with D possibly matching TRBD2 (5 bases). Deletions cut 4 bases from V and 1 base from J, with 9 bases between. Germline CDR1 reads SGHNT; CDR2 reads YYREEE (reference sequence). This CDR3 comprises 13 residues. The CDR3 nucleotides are TGTGCCAGCAGCCACGGGGATTCCTACGAGCAGTACGTC. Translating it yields CASSHGDSYEQYV.

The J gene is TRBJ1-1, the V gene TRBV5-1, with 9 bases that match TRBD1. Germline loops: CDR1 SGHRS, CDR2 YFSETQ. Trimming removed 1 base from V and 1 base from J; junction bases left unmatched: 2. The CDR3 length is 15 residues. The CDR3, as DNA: TGCGCCAGCAGCTTGCAGGGACAGGGGAACACTGAAGCTTTCTTT. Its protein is CASSLQGQGNTEAFF.

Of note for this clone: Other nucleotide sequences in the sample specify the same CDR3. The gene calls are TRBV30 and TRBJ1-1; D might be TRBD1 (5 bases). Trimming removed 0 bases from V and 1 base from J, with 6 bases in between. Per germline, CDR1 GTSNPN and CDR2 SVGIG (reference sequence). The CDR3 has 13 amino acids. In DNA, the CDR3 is TGTGCCTGGAGTGTGCAGGGGAACACTGAAGCTTTCTTT. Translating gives CAWSVQGNTEAFF.

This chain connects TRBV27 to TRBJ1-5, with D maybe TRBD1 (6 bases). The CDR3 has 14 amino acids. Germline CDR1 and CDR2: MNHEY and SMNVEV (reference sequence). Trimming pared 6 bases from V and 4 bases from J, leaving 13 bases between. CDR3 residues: CASRHTGLNQPQHF. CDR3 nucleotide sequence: TGTGCCAGCAGGCATACAGGGTTGAATCAGCCCCAGCATTTT.

Here the CDR3 DNA reads TGTGCCAGCAGTGAGGAGGGGGCAGGTAATGAAAAACTGTTTTTT. Its protein product is CASSEEGAGNEKLFF. This chain connects TRBV6-1 to TRBJ1-4, with TRBD1 matching 7 bases. With 3 bases clipped from V and 4 bases from J, the junction kept 5 bases outside the gene matches. The CDR3 has 15 residues. CDR1 and CDR2 from the germline V gene are MNHNS and SASEGT.

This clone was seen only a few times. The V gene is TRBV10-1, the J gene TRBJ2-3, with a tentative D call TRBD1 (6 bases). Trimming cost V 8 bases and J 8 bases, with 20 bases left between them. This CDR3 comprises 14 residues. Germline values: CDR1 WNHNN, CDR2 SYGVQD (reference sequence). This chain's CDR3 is CASGGGRGLATQYF. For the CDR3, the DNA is TGCGCCAGCGGAGGTGGCAGGGGTCTTGCTACGCAGTATTTT.

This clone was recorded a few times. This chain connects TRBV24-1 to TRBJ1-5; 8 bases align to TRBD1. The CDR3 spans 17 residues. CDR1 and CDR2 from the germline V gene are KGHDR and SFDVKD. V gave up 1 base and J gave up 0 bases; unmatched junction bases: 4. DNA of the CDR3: TGTGCCACCAGTGATTTCGGACAGGGAACTAGCAATCAGCCCCAGCATTTT. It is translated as CATSDFGQGTSNQPQHF.